These 25 T cell receptor beta chains were all obtained from the same sample, sequenced in a study of PD-1 blockade in classical Hodgkin lymphoma. The protocol was immunoSEQ multiplex PCR, while the TCRdb copy is restricted to in-frame clones and leaves out a portion. The sample shows 18,000 or so clones, about 75% of them seen only once. Time point denoted: cycle 4 day 1 (C4D1), after less than seven weeks of nivolumab. Each and every patient relapsed after autologous stem cell transplantation, and patients got differing brentuximab vedotin exposure. Researchers used magnetic negative selection to pull out pure CD4+ T cells from thawed PBMCs. Specimen: CD4+ T cells from blood, collected before the fourth cycle of nivolumab. These receptors were collected from a human donor with classical Hodgkin lymphoma.

The chain employs TRBV6-6 and TRBJ1-2; maybe TRBD1 (6 bases). Trimming left V 0 bases short and J 7 bases short, with 9 bases between. Germline assignment: CDR1 MNHNY and CDR2 SVGAGI (reference sequence). This CDR3 is built from 13 residues. CDR3 residues: CASSYSYRVGYTF. The CDR3 DNA reads as TGTGCCAGCAGTTACTCGTACAGGGTTGGCTACACCTTC.

This clone showed up just a few times. The rearrangement links TRBV2 to TRBJ2-7; D gene uncertain. The germline V gene encodes CDR1 SNHLY and CDR2 FYNNEI. Trimming left V 6 bases short and J 2 bases short, with 17 bases between. This CDR3 has 15 residues. CDR3 in amino acids: CASRPNSLQTYEQYF. The CDR3 DNA is TGTGCCAGCAGACCTAACTCATTACAGACCTACGAGCAGTACTTC.

DNA of the CDR3: TGTGCCAGCAGCACACCCCTCGGAGGGGGCTACACCTTC. This gives the protein CASSTPLGGGYTF. The rearrangement uses TRBV5-4 and TRBJ1-2; D is undetermined. Germline V lookup: CDR1 SGHNT, CDR2 YYREEE (reference sequence). CDR3 length equals 13 residues. The V and J ends lost 4 bases and 8 bases respectively, with 15 bases between them.

The CDR3 coding sequence is TGCGCCAGCAGCTGGGAGGTGGGGAGGAAGACCCAGTACTTC. Its translation is CASSWEVGRKTQYF. This rearrangement joins TRBV5-1 to TRBJ2-5, with a tentative D call TRBD2 (6 bases). Germline-derived CDR1 and CDR2 are SGHRS and YFSETQ. This CDR3 has 14 amino acids. V dropped 3 bases and J dropped 6 bases, with 15 bases sitting between them.

This chain uses TRBV12-5 with TRBJ2-3, with D possibly matching TRBD2 (6 bases). Per the germline V gene, CDR1 is LGHNT and CDR2 is FRNRAP. The CDR3 spans 14 residues. V was pared by 1 base and J by 1 base, with 6 bases between. CDR3 region: CASGLAGGTDTQYF. The CDR3, as DNA: TGTGCTAGTGGTTTGGCGGGGGGCACAGATACGCAGTATTTT.

This chain uses TRBV5-4 with TRBJ2-7; the D gene is possibly TRBD1 (6 bases). The V end lost 5 bases, the J end lost 2 bases, and 11 bases lay between the germline ends. The CDR3 loop spans 13 amino acids. CDR1 is SGHNT, CDR2 YYREEE, per germline (reference sequence). The CDR3 here is CASSRDTTYEQYV. The CDR3 DNA reads TGTGCCAGCAGTCGGGACACTACCTACGAGCAGTACGTC.

The table lists this clone with a count of one. This chain uses TRBV5-1 with TRBJ2-3, with TRBD2 matching over 15 bases. Losses at the gene ends were 4 bases for V and 4 bases for J; bases not matched to a gene: 13. The germline gives CDR1 SGHRS, CDR2 YFSETQ. The CDR3 runs to 19 residues. CDR3 nucleotides: TGCGCCAGCAGCCGCGGACTAGCGGGGGGGCAAGCCCCCCCAGATACGCAGTATTTT. Protein sequence: CASSRGLAGGQAPPDTQYF.

The chain uses TRBV7-9 and TRBJ2-5; 9 bases line up with TRBD1. CDR3 length: 18 amino acids. With 5 bases clipped from V and 4 bases from J, the junction kept 17 bases outside the gene matches. Germline CDR1 is SEHNR and CDR2 is FQNEAQ (reference sequence). The CDR3 loop is CASSTWTGDSTSSETQYF. The DNA of the CDR3 is TGTGCCAGCAGCACATGGACAGGGGACTCGACTAGTTCAGAGACCCAGTACTTC.

The rearrangement joins TRBV1 to TRBJ1-3; the table calls TRBD1, which could not be checked here. TRBV1 is a pseudogene locus. CDR3 length: 15 amino acids. The CDR3 sequence is CPLPQGRGIGNTIYF. CDR3 coding DNA: TGCCCCCTACCCCAGGGCAGGGGGATAGGAAACACCATATATTTT.

The genes are TRBV7-2 and TRBJ1-5, with 11 bases lining up with TRBD1. V lost 5 bases, J lost 5 bases, and 5 bases stayed unmatched. This CDR3 is built from 15 residues. Germline assignment: CDR1 SGHTA and CDR2 FQGNSA. CDR3 nucleotide sequence: TGTGCCAGCAGCCTAAGGACAGGGGGCCATCAGCCCCAGCATTTT. This gives the protein CASSLRTGGHQPQHF.

The chain employs TRBV28 and TRBJ2-2; 9 bases fit TRBD1. The germline V gene encodes CDR1 MDHEN and CDR2 SYDVKM. The trim removed 7 bases at V and 1 base at J, leaving 7 bases unmatched. This CDR3 is 16 amino acids long. The CDR3 nucleotides are TGTGCCAGCAACCGGGACAGGGTATTGAACACCGGGGAGCTGTTTTTT. Translating gives CASNRDRVLNTGELFF.

V gene TRBV28 combines with J gene TRBJ1-4; no definite D call. This CDR3 has 12 residues. Germline V gives CDR1 MDHEN, CDR2 SYDVKM. V was pared by 1 base and J by 7 bases, with 4 bases between. This CDR3 is CASSLFAEKLFF. Written as DNA, the CDR3 is TGTGCCAGCAGTTTATTTGCTGAAAAACTGTTTTTT.

The chain joins TRBV12-5 to TRBJ2-2; 8 nucleotides match TRBD1. The CDR3 sequence is 24 residues long. CDR1 and CDR2 from the germline V gene are LGHNT and FRNRAP. Trimming at V came to 0 bases and at J to 0 bases, leaving 24 bases not matched to a gene. CDR3 in amino acids: CASGLVLSNPAGQAPSANTGELFF. DNA for the CDR3: TGTGCTAGTGGTTTGGTCCTTTCTAATCCCGCGGGACAGGCTCCTTCGGCGAACACCGGGGAGCTGTTTTTT. Combining the CDR3 with reference TRBV12-5 and TRBJ2-2 gives the whole variable domain DARVTQTPRHKVTEMGQEVTMRCQPILGHNTVFWYRQTMMQGLELLAYFRNRAPLDDSGMPKDRFSAEMPDATLATLKIQPSEPRDSAVYFCASGLVLSNPAGQAPSANTGELFFGEGSRLTVL.

This clone was seen only a few times. The CDR3 region is CASSLRGGYQPQHF. For the CDR3, the DNA is TGTGCCAGCAGCTTGAGGGGCGGGTATCAGCCCCAGCATTTT. The V call is TRBV5-8, the J call TRBJ1-5; D perhaps matches TRBD1 (5 bases). CDR1 SGHTS and CDR2 YDEGEE come from the germline V gene. This CDR3 is 14 amino acids long. V lost 1 base and J 5 bases, leaving 10 bases between the germline ends.

The chain combines TRBV7-8 with TRBJ1-1; tentatively, D is TRBD1 (5 bases). The length of the CDR3 is 16 residues. V dropped 0 bases and J dropped 4 bases, with 15 bases sitting between them. Looked up from germline, CDR1 is SGHVS and CDR2 is FQNEAQ. CDR3 sequence (DNA): TGTGCCAGCAGCTTAGCCCAAGCGAGGGGTCCCACTGAAGCTTTCTTT. Protein: CASSLAQARGPTEAFF.

V usage is TRBV15 and J usage is TRBJ1-6; 9 bases line up with TRBD1. Germline-derived CDR1 and CDR2 are LNHNV and YYDKDF (reference sequence). J was trimmed by 9 bases and V by 6 bases; bases with no gene match: 6. This CDR3 has 14 amino acids. In DNA, the CDR3 is TGTGCCACCAGGAGGGACAGGGTTGGTTCACCCCTCCACTTT. Its protein is CATRRDRVGSPLHF.

The chain recombines TRBV6-5 with TRBJ2-5; D uncertain. This CDR3 is built from 13 residues. Trimming cost V 3 bases and J 1 base, with 6 bases left between them. The germline CDR1 and CDR2 sequences are MNHEY and SVGAGI. CDR3 sequence: CASSYFAQETQYF. Written as DNA, the CDR3 is TGTGCCAGCAGTTATTTCGCCCAAGAGACCCAGTACTTC.

The rearrangement links TRBV30 to TRBJ2-7; D is possibly TRBD2 (6 bases). The CDR3 loop spans 14 amino acids. Looked up from germline, CDR1 is GTSNPN and CDR2 is SVGIG (reference sequence). V was cut by 2 bases and J by 6 bases, with 17 bases left in between. CDR3 in amino acids: CAWSYPGLRGEQYF. The CDR3 bases are TGTGCCTGGAGTTATCCGGGACTTCGGGGCGAGCAGTACTTC.

The V call is TRBV12-2, the J call TRBJ1-4. TRBV12-2 constitutes a pseudogene. CDR3 length equals 13 residues. The CDR3 spells CASRLGDNGKLFF. CDR3 sequence (DNA): TGTGCAAGTCGCTTAGGCGATAACGGAAAACTGTTTTTT.

The chain employs TRBV11-1 and TRBJ2-1, with 12 bases lining up with TRBD2. V lost 5 bases to trimming and J lost 4 bases; unmatched junction nucleotides: 9. The CDR3 spans 17 residues. Per the germline V gene, CDR1 is SGHAT and CDR2 is FQDESV (reference sequence). DNA of the CDR3: TGTGCCAGCAGCCTCAGTCCCCTAGCGGGAGGGTACAATGAGCAGTTCTTC. It specifies CASSLSPLAGGYNEQFF.

This chain joins TRBV4-3 and TRBJ2-5; TRBD1 might be the D (5 bases). In germline, CDR1 is LGHNA, CDR2 YSLEER. This CDR3 spans 16 amino acids. Trimming left V 3 bases short and J 1 base short, with 15 bases between. CDR3 in amino acids: CASSQGQGRVQETQYF. CDR3 DNA sequence: TGCGCCAGCAGCCAGGGGCAGGGAAGGGTCCAAGAGACCCAGTACTTC.

The chain has TRBV15 and TRBJ2-1, with 9 bases fitting TRBD1. Germline assignment: CDR1 LNHNV and CDR2 YYDKDF (reference sequence). The trim removed 2 bases at V and 7 bases at J, leaving 15 bases unmatched. The CDR3 consists of 18 residues. Here the CDR3 reads CATSRLSVPRQGGNEQFF. CDR3 DNA sequence: TGTGCCACCAGCAGATTAAGTGTTCCGCGACAGGGGGGAAATGAGCAGTTCTTC. Drawing the rest from reference TRBV15 and TRBJ2-1, the complete variable domain is DAMVIQNPRYQVTQFGKPVTLSCSQTLNHNVMYWYQQKSSQAPKLLFHYYDKDFNNEADTPDNFQSRRPNTSFCFLDIRSPGLGDTAMYLCATSRLSVPRQGGNEQFFGPGTRLTVL.

The chain employs TRBV2 and TRBJ2-2; TRBD2 aligns across 9 bases. The V segment lost 6 bases and the J segment 2 bases; nucleotides outside the gene matches: 7. Germline CDR1 and CDR2: SNHLY and FYNNEI. This CDR3 comprises 16 residues. CDR3 nucleotides: TGTGCCAGCAGGAAGTTGCGGGGGGGAAACACCGGGGAGCTGTTTTTT. Translated: CASRKLRGGNTGELFF.

V and J are TRBV5-4 and TRBJ1-3; D possibly corresponds to TRBD1 (5 bases). The V end was cut by 5 bases, the J end by 0 bases, with 15 bases between. This CDR3 has 16 amino acids. Germline lookup yields CDR1 SGHNT and CDR2 YYREEE (reference sequence). The DNA for the CDR3 is TGTGCCAGCAGTCGGGCAGGGTCAAGCTCTGGAAACACCATATATTTT. Its protein is CASSRAGSSSGNTIYF.

J is TRBJ2-1 and V is TRBV6-6; no firm D call. Germline lookup yields CDR1 MNHNY and CDR2 SVGAGI (reference sequence). V dropped 4 bases and J dropped 6 bases, with 10 bases sitting between them. CDR3 length equals 13 residues. The CDR3 DNA follows: TGTGCCAGCAGTTCCCCGCCGGGCAATGAGCAGTTCTTC. This sequence encodes CASSSPPGNEQFF.